A selection of T cell receptor beta chains follows, all from one sample in a study of cytomegalovirus exposure and HLA in healthy donors. Assay: immunoSEQ multiplex PCR; the TCRdb copy retains only in-frame clones and omits some. The top ten hold around a tenth of the sample, which has around 140,000 clones, approximately 84% seen once. The sample comprised PBMCs. The receptors stem from an older woman in good health and CMV-seropositive. Each CDR3 is given with its conserved first and last residue. A D gene is named only where the DNA matches it firmly. Clone sizes are given selectively: once, few, many, or a class where the clone is expanded.

TRBJ2-3 | once | TRBD2 | TRBV4-1 | CASSQPRGASGRQDTQYF | TGCGCCAGCAGCCAACCCCGGGGAGCTAGCGGGAGGCAAGATACGCAGTATTTT
TRBJ2-1 | NA | NA | TRBV9 | CASSVAQIHEQFF | TGTGCCAGCAGCGTAGCACAGATCCATGAGCAGTTCTTC
TRBJ2-2 | NA | NA | TRBV19 | CASSNQGEVGELFF | TGTGCCAGTAGTAACCAGGGGGAGGTCGGGGAGCTGTTTTTT
TRBJ2-2 | NA | NA | TRBV7-9 | CASSLAGGGELFF | TGTGCCAGCAGCTTAGCAGGAGGCGGGGAGCTGTTTTTT
TRBJ2-7 | NA | TRBD2 | TRBV7-8 | CASSFAGTSGYEQYF | TGTGCCAGCAGCTTCGCCGGGACTAGCGGTTACGAGCAGTACTTC
TRBJ2-2 | NA | TRBD2 | TRBV5-4 | CASSKSGSGGELFF | TGTGCCAGCAGCAAGAGCGGGAGTGGCGGGGAGCTGTTTTTT
TRBJ1-1 | few | TRBD1 | TRBV6-5 | CASRLTGHGDLEAFF | TGTGCCAGCAGATTGACAGGGCATGGGGACCTTGAAGCTTTCTTT
TRBJ2-3 | NA | NA | TRBV5-1 | CASSLNQAGTDTQYF | TGCGCCAGCAGCTTGAACCAGGCGGGGACAGATACGCAGTATTTT
TRBJ2-1 | once | TRBD1 | TRBV18 | CASSLLQGGDEQFF | TGTGCCAGCTCATTACTACAGGGGGGTGATGAGCAGTTCTTC
TRBJ2-2 | NA | NA | TRBV7-3 | CASSLYPGGVAGELFF | TGTGCCAGCAGCCTTTATCCGGGGGGCGTCGCCGGGGAGCTGTTTTTT
TRBJ1-3 | NA | NA | TRBV27 | CASSSGGTIYF | TGTGCCAGCAGTTCAGGTGGCACCATATATTTT
TRBJ2-5 | NA | NA | TRBV5-4 | CASSSGQKETQYF | TGTGCCAGCAGCTCAGGACAGAAAGAGACCCAGTACTTC
TRBJ2-5 | NA | NA | TRBV6-1 | CASSEAGHRETQYF | TGTGCCAGCAGTGAAGCGGGACACCGGGAGACCCAGTACTTC
TRBJ1-1 | NA | TRBD1 | TRBV6-6 | CASDSGQGVFAEAFF | TGTGCCAGCGATTCGGGACAGGGAGTATTTGCTGAAGCTTTCTTT
TRBJ1-1 | NA | NA | TRBV19 | CASSPDNMNTEAFF | TGTGCCAGTAGCCCAGACAACATGAACACTGAAGCTTTCTTT
TRBJ2-2 | NA | TRBD2 | TRBV2 | CASNQRESGELFF | TGTGCCAGCAACCAGCGGGAGTCGGGGGAGCTGTTTTTT
TRBJ1-5 | NA | NA | TRBV11-2 | CASSRYSNQPQHF | TGTGCCAGCAGCCGGTATAGCAATCAGCCCCAGCATTTT
TRBJ1-6 | NA | NA | TRBV7-2 | CASSLQGASPLHF | TGTGCCAGCAGCTTACAGGGTGCCTCACCCCTCCACTTT
TRBJ1-3 | NA | TRBD1 | TRBV27 | CASSPDRVVKNTIYF | TGTGCCAGCAGTCCCGACAGGGTCGTAAAAAACACCATATATTTT
TRBJ2-5 | NA | NA | TRBV28 | CASSPPSLTGVETQYF | TGTGCCAGCAGTCCACCCTCCCTGACAGGTGTGGAGACCCAGTACTTC
TRBJ2-7 | NA | TRBD1 | TRBV7-9 | CASSFDRGSYEQYF | TGTGCCAGCAGCTTCGACAGGGGTTCCTACGAGCAGTACTTC
TRBJ2-5 | NA | TRBD2 | TRBV5-1 | CASSLVAGGIQETQYF | TGCGCCAGCAGCTTGGTCGCGGGAGGTATCCAAGAGACCCAGTACTTC
TRBJ2-7 | NA | TRBD2 | TRBV19 | CASSISRLAGVYEQYF | TGTGCCAGTAGTATATCCCGACTAGCGGGAGTCTACGAGCAGTACTTC
TRBJ2-5 | NA | NA | TRBV28 | CASRRRTEGTQYF | TGTGCCAGCAGACGACGGACAGAGGGTACCCAGTACTTC
TRBJ2-3 | NA | NA | TRBV6-5 | CASSRSSDTQYF | TGTGCCAGCAGTAGGAGCTCAGATACGCAGTATTTT
TRBJ1-1 | NA | NA | TRBV11-3 | CASSLPLSTEAFF | TGTGCCAGCAGCTTACCTCTCAGCACTGAAGCTTTCTTT
TRBJ1-4 | once | TRBD1 | TRBV7-9 | CASSSWQGASNEKLFF | TGTGCCAGCAGCTCTTGGCAGGGGGCTAGTAATGAAAAACTGTTTTTT
TRBJ2-7 | NA | TRBD2 | TRBV4-2 | CASSQGVVTSGGYEQYF | TGTGCCAGCAGCCAAGGGGTGGTCACTAGCGGGGGTTACGAGCAGTACTTC
TRBJ1-4 | NA | NA | TRBV2 | CASRRIREPNEKLFF | TGTGCCAGCAGAAGGATCCGGGAGCCGAATGAAAAACTGTTTTTT
TRBJ2-7 | NA | NA | TRBV20-1 | CSADRAYEQYF | TGCAGTGCAGACAGAGCCTACGAGCAGTACTTC